One and the same sample provided the 21 T cell receptor beta chains below, sequenced in a study of T cells in Graves' hyperthyroidism and ophthalmopathy. Researchers took RNA transcripts and amplified the TCR beta CDR3 regions from them. TCR CDR3 underwent first-round RT-PCR with the HTBI primer set. TCRdb reprocessed the multiplex PCR reads via MiXCR and lists one record per CDR3 protein. The sample holds roughly 380,000 distinct CDR3 sequences; 11% to 15% are singletons and the top ten take 8% to 13%. Material for sequencing was blood. These receptors all stem from a woman in her fifties or sixties with Graves' hyperthyroidism.

The V and J genes are TRBV12-3 or TRBV12-4 and TRBJ1-5, with D possibly being TRBD1 (5 bases). Trimming removed 7 bases at V and 4 bases at J, with 17 bases between. This CDR3 is built from 15 residues. CDR3 sequence: CASTSSRGVNQPQHF. CDR3 sequence (DNA): TGTGCCAGCACTTCAAGTAGGGGAGTGAATCAGCCCCAGCATTTT.

This clonotype was detected a few times. The V call is TRBV24-1, the J call TRBJ2-1; 13 bases map to TRBD2. The CDR3 is 19 residues long. J gave up 0 bases and V 8 bases, and 12 bases lay outside the gene matches. Per the germline V gene, CDR1 is KGHDR and CDR2 is SFDVKD. DNA of the CDR3: TGTGCCACCACCGGGGGTGGACTAGCGGGAGCCGGCTCCTACAATGAGCAGTTCTTC. Its protein product is CATTGGGLAGAGSYNEQFF.

The CDR3 DNA reads TGTGCCAGCAGCGTAGCTCCTCTAGCCTACAATGAGCAGTTCTTC. Residues: CASSVAPLAYNEQFF. This chain uses TRBV9 with TRBJ2-1; D gene uncertain. V was clipped by 0 bases and J by 2 bases, with 9 bases between them. Germline V gives CDR1 SGDLS, CDR2 YYNGEE. The CDR3 extends over 15 amino acids.

This clonotype is a singleton in its sample. This sequence joins TRBV30 and TRBJ2-1, with D perhaps matching TRBD2 (6 bases). V was pared by 2 bases and J by 8 bases, with 16 bases between. CDR3 length: 14 residues. Germline values: CDR1 GTSNPN, CDR2 SVGIG (reference sequence). The chain's CDR3 is CAWSFTGAVDEQFF. DNA of the CDR3: TGTGCCTGGAGTTTTACGGGAGCGGTGGATGAGCAGTTCTTC.

The chain recombines TRBV30 with TRBJ1-2, with TRBD1 as a possible D gene (5 bases). The germline V gene has CDR1 GTSNPN and CDR2 SVGIG (reference sequence). The CDR3 runs 13 residues. Trimming cost V 4 bases and J 4 bases, with 13 bases left between them. DNA for the CDR3: TGTGCCTGGACCCCGGGGGGAAGCTATGGCTACACCTTC. Its translation is CAWTPGGSYGYTF.

This clonotype appeared many times. The V call is TRBV18, the J call TRBJ1-2, with TRBD1 matching 9 bases. Looked up from germline, CDR1 is KGHSH and CDR2 is LQKENI. The CDR3 runs to 16 residues. With 4 bases clipped from V and 8 bases from J, the junction kept 14 bases outside the gene matches. DNA of the CDR3: TGTGCCAGCTCACAGCCGGGACAGGGAACCCGGGGAGGCTACACCTTC. Translating it yields CASSQPGQGTRGGYTF.

The V and J genes are TRBV11-2 and TRBJ2-5; 11 bases map to TRBD2. Germline CDR1 reads SGHAT; CDR2 reads FQNNGV. V was clipped by 4 bases and J by 0 bases; unmatched bases: 7. The CDR3 is 17 residues long. The CDR3 DNA follows: TGTGCCAGCAGCTCCGCCGGGACTAGCGGATACCAAGAGACCCAGTACTTC. This gives the protein CASSSAGTSGYQETQYF.

This clonotype was detected many times. The V call is TRBV3-1, the J call TRBJ2-7; D might be TRBD2 (5 bases). The CDR3 is 14 amino acids. Trimming left V 0 bases short and J 7 bases short, with 13 bases between. The germline gives CDR1 LGHDT, CDR2 YNNKEL (reference sequence). For the CDR3, the DNA is TGTGCCAGCAGCCAAGATCCCCCAACGGGGGAGCAGTACTTC. This encodes CASSQDPPTGEQYF.

This clonotype was counted many times. The chain couples TRBV28 to TRBJ1-1; 9 positions match TRBD1. The CDR3 contains 15 residues. Trimming at V came to 4 bases and at J to 5 bases, leaving 8 bases not matched to a gene. Looked up from germline, CDR1 is MDHEN and CDR2 is SYDVKM. CDR3 sequence (DNA): TGTGCCAGCAGTTCGCCGGGACAGGGAAGGACTGAAGCTTTCTTT. Residues: CASSSPGQGRTEAFF.

Turning to this clonotype: A much larger clone lies a single base off, so this may be a read error. This chain uses TRBV18 with TRBJ1-2, with D unresolved. The CDR3 runs to 14 residues. Germline V gene lookup returns CDR1 KGHSH and CDR2 LQKENI. With 0 bases removed from V and 4 bases from J, the gap between germline ends came to 9 bases. The CDR3 loop reads CASSPPGDCYGYTF. The CDR3 nucleotides read TGTGCCAGCTCACCACCGGGAGATTGCTATGGCTACACCTTC.

This clonotype has ten or more counts. This chain uses TRBV28 with TRBJ2-6; D unclear. Germline CDR1 and CDR2: MDHEN and SYDVKM. CDR3 length: 18 amino acids. The germline V and J ends were trimmed by 5 bases and 0 bases, with 17 bases remaining between them. The DNA for the CDR3 is TGTGCCAGCAGTCCCGTTCTAAGTGGATTCTCTGGGGCCAACGTCCTGACTTTC. Translation gives CASSPVLSGFSGANVLTF.

The gene calls are TRBV11-2 and TRBJ2-7; D gene ambiguous. The V end lost 1 base, the J end lost 2 bases, and 9 bases lay between the germline ends. The CDR3 is 14 amino acids. Germline CDR1 SGHAT, CDR2 FQNNGV. The CDR3 here is CASSLAGRPYEQYF. CDR3 nucleotides: TGTGCCAGCAGCTTAGCGGGCCGTCCCTACGAGCAGTACTTC.

Only a few counts were recorded for this clonotype. The V and J genes are TRBV29-1 and TRBJ2-1; 8 bases map to TRBD2. The V segment lost 3 bases and the J segment 0 bases; nucleotides outside the gene matches: 4. Germline loops: CDR1 SQVTM, CDR2 ANQGSEA. The CDR3 consists of 15 residues. The CDR3 bases are TGCAGCGTTGACTTGGCGGGGGGCTCCTACAATGAGCAGTTCTTC. Encoded protein: CSVDLAGGSYNEQFF.

This clonotype was detected many times. This rearrangement joins TRBV6-1 to TRBJ2-7, with 7 positions matching TRBD2. CDR3 length equals 15 residues. Per germline, CDR1 MNHNS and CDR2 SASEGT. V lost 7 bases and J lost 0; bases outside the gene matches: 9. The CDR3 bases are TGTGCCAGCATCGACGGGCTAGCGGACTCCTACGAGCAGTACTTC. Translated: CASIDGLADSYEQYF.

This clonotype was seen only a few times. The chain recombines TRBV4-1 with TRBJ2-1; D gene unclear. The CDR3 totals 17 residues. CDR1 is MGHRA and CDR2 is YSYEKL in the germline V gene. Trimming left V 4 bases short and J 0 bases short, with 16 bases between. The CDR3 region is CASSRDAYDPSYNEQFF. The DNA for the CDR3 is TGCGCCAGCAGCCGCGACGCGTATGATCCCTCCTACAATGAGCAGTTCTTC.

This clonotype was counted a few times. This chain joins TRBV7-3 and TRBJ2-7; D unclear. The CDR3 is 13 residues long. Germline V gives CDR1 SGHTA, CDR2 FQGTGA. V lost 0 bases and J 4 bases, leaving 7 bases between the germline ends. In nucleotides, the CDR3 is TGTGCCAGCAGCTTAACGCTGGGGTACGAGCAGTACTTC. Protein sequence: CASSLTLGYEQYF.

The rearrangement links TRBV20-1 to TRBJ1-5, with no clear D. Germline CDR1 reads DFQATT; CDR2 reads SNEGSKA (reference sequence). The CDR3 totals 12 residues. V was cut by 6 bases and J by 5 bases, with 11 bases left in between. The CDR3 DNA is TGCAGTGCCAAGTCAGGAGATCAGCCCCAGCATTTT. It yields the protein CSAKSGDQPQHF.

This clonotype was seen a few times. At one of its ends the junction is not consistent with the germline gene, which may arise from a read error. The chain combines TRBV18 with TRBJ2-1; 7 bases are shared with TRBD1. This CDR3 is built from 14 residues. Germline V CDR1 and CDR2: KGHSH, LQKENI. The CDR3 sequence is CASPPGTDRNEQFF. CDR3 bases: TGTGCCAGCCCACCTGGGACAGATCGCAATGAGCAGTTCTTC.

Many counts were recorded for this clonotype. The V and J genes are TRBV2 and TRBJ2-1, with TRBD2 identical over 7 bases. The V gene end was trimmed by 4 bases and the J gene end by 4 bases; junction bases not matched to a gene: 4. The germline V gene has CDR1 SNHLY and CDR2 FYNNEI. The CDR3 covers 14 residues. CDR3 nucleotide sequence: TGTGCCAGCAGTGCACTAGCGTTATACAATGAGCAGTTCTTC. It codes for CASSALALYNEQFF.

At least ten counts were recorded for this clonotype. V is TRBV7-3 and J is TRBJ2-6; 7 nucleotides align to TRBD1. The CDR3 is 15 residues long. Trimming removed 6 bases from V and 3 bases from J; junction bases left unmatched: 5. Germline values: CDR1 SGHTA, CDR2 FQGTGA. The CDR3 sequence: CASRKTGLGANVLTF. For the CDR3, the DNA is TGTGCCAGCAGGAAGACAGGGCTTGGGGCCAACGTCCTGACTTTC. The full variable domain, rest sourced from reference TRBV7-3 and TRBJ2-6, is GAGVSQTPSNKVTEKGKYVELRCDPISGHTALYWYRQSLGQGPEFLIYFQGTGAADDSGLPNDRFFAVRPEGSVSTLKIQRTERGDSAVYLCASRKTGLGANVLTFGAGSRLTVL.

This clonotype was seen ten or more times. The V and J genes are TRBV29-1 and TRBJ1-1, with TRBD1 matching over 8 bases. Looked up from germline, CDR1 is SQVTM and CDR2 is ANQGSEA. V was pared by 5 bases and J by 5 bases, with 7 bases of the junction left unmatched. This CDR3 spans 13 amino acids. CDR3 amino acids: CSVRPGGVTEAFF. As DNA, the CDR3 is TGCAGCGTTAGGCCAGGGGGCGTTACTGAAGCTTTCTTT.